This entry features one T cell receptor (beta chain) sequence. The sequenced template was cDNA made from the entire isolated RNA. Profiled with immunoSEQ multiplex PCR; TCRdb holds only in-frame clones, not every one. The repertoire holds about 110,000 clones, with 30% to 50% as singletons. The sample comes from a study of beta chain features in type 1 diabetes. Germline V gene data show CDR1 as MDHEN and CDR2 as SYDVKM. V lost 6 bases and J lost 8, with 10 bases in between. The CDR3 extends over 11 amino acids. All of the sorted populations showed purity greater than 98%. The chain uses TRBV28 and TRBJ1-1, with D possibly matching TRBD1 (6 bases). Sequencing input: stem cell memory CD4+ T cells from blood. The source of this sequence is a woman under 30 in good health. In nucleotides, the CDR3 is TGTGCCAGCAGCGGGGGGGGCGAAGCTTTCTTT. Translation: CASSGGGEAFF.